The rows below give T cell receptor beta chains drawn from one sample of a study of blood T cell repertoires in COVID-19. Measured with immunoSEQ multiplex PCR; TCRdb has only the in-frame clones, and not every one. This sample has 150,000 to 200,000 clones, with about 85% found just once. The sequenced sample consisted of peripheral blood. Source of these receptors: a woman between 45 and 60 years old with COVID-19, enrolled during active disease. The CDR3 runs from the conserved cysteine through the conserved F or W. A D gene is named only where the DNA matches it firmly. Clone size is not always given. Where it is, it says once, few, many or a class for expanded clones.

clone_size	j_call	d_call	v_call	cdr3_aa	cdr3_nt
NA	TRBJ2-3	TRBD1	TRBV11-2	CASSRTKLLPGQGNDTQYF	TGTGCCAGCAGCCGTACTAAGTTGCTCCCGGGACAGGGGAACGATACGCAGTATTTT
NA	TRBJ1-5	NA	TRBV6-2/TRBV6-3	CASSPPVQGGWNQPQHF	TGTGCCAGCAGCCCCCCCGTTCAGGGAGGTTGGAATCAGCCCCAGCATTTT
once	TRBJ2-7	TRBD2	TRBV18	CASSPSSGGSFYEQYF	TGTGCCAGCTCACCGTCTAGCGGGGGGTCCTTCTACGAGCAGTACTTC
NA	TRBJ1-5	TRBD1	TRBV7-2	CASSLNGDRGWGNQPQHF	TGTGCCAGCAGCTTAAATGGGGACAGGGGTTGGGGCAATCAGCCCCAGCATTTT
NA	TRBJ2-5	TRBD1	TRBV2	CASEYQGAFQETQYF	TGTGCCAGCGAGTATCAGGGGGCCTTCCAAGAGACCCAGTACTTC
few	TRBJ1-3	NA	TRBV7-6	CASSLGGGSGNTIYF	TGTGCCAGCAGCTTGGGTGGGGGGTCCGGAAACACCATATATTTT
NA	TRBJ2-7	NA	TRBV5-6	CASSFRATPGEQYF	TGTGCCAGCAGCTTTCGGGCCACGCCGGGGGAGCAGTACTTC
once	TRBJ1-6	TRBD1	TRBV23-1	CASSPRGTGHSPLHF	TGCGCCAGCAGTCCGCGGGGGACAGGGCATTCACCCCTCCACTTT
NA	TRBJ2-1	TRBD2	TRBV28	CASSLSGGGGYNEQFF	TGTGCCAGCAGTTTATCGGGTGGGGGGGGATACAATGAGCAGTTCTTC
NA	TRBJ1-5	NA	TRBV6-2/TRBV6-3	CASSRFRGNQPQHF	TGTGCCAGCAGTCGTTTCCGGGGGAATCAGCCCCAGCATTTT
NA	TRBJ2-2	TRBD2	TRBV27	CASSFGLAGTPNTGELFF	TGTGCCAGCAGTTTCGGACTAGCGGGGACTCCGAACACCGGGGAGCTGTTTTTT
NA	TRBJ2-2	NA	TRBV3-1/TRBV3-2	CASSQEGAGATGELFF	TGTGCCAGCAGCCAAGAAGGTGCGGGGGCCACCGGGGAGCTGTTTTTT
few	TRBJ2-7	NA	TRBV11-3	CASSLGSSEYYEQYF	TGTGCCAGCAGCTTAGGGTCTAGCGAGTACTACGAGCAGTACTTC
few	TRBJ2-2	NA	TRBV5-1	CASSPGDGTGELFF	TGCGCCAGCAGCCCCGGGGATGGAACCGGGGAGCTGTTTTTT
once	TRBJ2-3	NA	TRBV6-5	CASSPRGGDTQYF	TGTGCCAGCAGTCCGCGGGGCGGAGATACGCAGTATTTT
NA	TRBJ2-5	TRBD2	TRBV5-4	CASSLPLRGGSETQYF	TGTGCCAGCAGCTTGCCGTTGCGGGGGGGCTCAGAGACCCAGTACTTC
NA	TRBJ1-3	TRBD1	TRBV4-1	CASSFGQGVNTIYF	TGCGCCAGCAGCTTCGGACAGGGAGTAAACACCATATATTTT
NA	TRBJ1-6	NA	TRBV27	CASSLGGTTNSPLHF	TGTGCCAGCAGTTTAGGCGGGACTACAAATTCACCCCTCCACTTT
NA	TRBJ1-4	TRBD1	TRBV9	CASSLGQASNEKLFF	TGTGCCAGCAGCCTCGGACAGGCGAGTAATGAAAAACTGTTTTTT
NA	TRBJ1-6	NA	TRBV5-4	CASSAQGSSSPLHF	TGTGCCAGCAGCGCACAGGGATCCAGTTCACCCCTCCACTTT
NA	TRBJ2-5	NA	TRBV18	CASSLNRVETQYF	TGTGCCAGCTCACTCAACAGGGTCGAGACCCAGTACTTC
NA	TRBJ2-7	NA	TRBV4-2	CASSQDLLLREQYF	TGTGCCAGCAGCCAAGATCTCCTCCTGCGCGAGCAGTACTTC
NA	TRBJ2-5	NA	TRBV7-7	CASSLAFVERETQYF	TGTGCTAGCAGCTTAGCGTTCGTAGAACGGGAGACCCAGTACTTC
NA	TRBJ2-1	TRBD2	TRBV27	CASSSRLAGGLSYNEQFF	TGTGCCAGCAGTTCTCGTCTAGCGGGGGGCTTATCCTACAATGAGCAGTTCTTC
NA	TRBJ1-2	NA	TRBV18	CASSPGSDSNYGYTF	TGTGCCAGCTCACCCGGGTCGGACTCTAACTATGGCTACACCTTC
NA	TRBJ1-1	NA	TRBV28	CASSSQGYRTEAFF	TGTGCCAGCAGTTCGCAGGGCTATAGGACTGAAGCTTTCTTT
NA	TRBJ2-1	NA	TRBV7-2	CASSLPGNEQFF	TGTGCCAGCAGCTTACCGGGGAATGAGCAGTTCTTC
NA	TRBJ2-5	TRBD1	TRBV29-1	CSVQPMDRDQETQYF	TGCAGCGTTCAACCGATGGACAGGGACCAAGAGACCCAGTACTTC
few	TRBJ2-7	TRBD2	TRBV7-9	CASSTELAGQYF	TGTGCCAGCAGCACCGAACTAGCGGGGCAGTACTTC
NA	TRBJ2-5	TRBD1	TRBV5-8	CASSSGQGKETQYF	TGTGCCAGCAGCTCCGGACAGGGGAAAGAGACCCAGTACTTC
NA	TRBJ2-5	TRBD2	TRBV9	CASSAQGGETQYF	TGTGCCAGCAGCGCCCAGGGAGGGGAGACCCAGTACTTC
NA	TRBJ1-2	NA	TRBV7-9	CASSLDPQGGGYTF	TGTGCCAGCAGCTTAGACCCCCAGGGAGGTGGCTACACCTTC
NA	TRBJ1-1	NA	TRBV9	CASRGGENTEAFF	TGTGCCAGCAGGGGCGGGGAGAACACTGAAGCTTTCTTT